This T cell receptor (beta chain) came from a study of T cell repertoires in cytomegalovirus infection (dated by TCRdb to the late 2010s). General notes on the study: The peptide stimulations were aimed at well-studied HLA-B-restricted epitopes as well as recently identified HLA-C-restricted CMV epitopes, whose presentation resists viral immunomodulation. The HLA type of each donor mattered for the analysis, because public TCR beta signatures pointed to carriage of CMV infection along with the matching HLA type.

To note about this clonotype: Its recognized antigen is unknown. The junction differs from germline at one of its ends, possibly a read error.

Read against the paper, the sample's treatment or condition label means: in vitro stimulation with specific CMV peptide epitopes to enrich CMV-specific T cells. Sequencing took place on an Illumina HiSeq 1500. TCRdb cleaned the public reads at Q25 with fastp, built clones with MiXCR and kept in-frame beta chains. One record per CDR3 amino acid sequence lists the most common genes and DNA. This sample has approximately 120,000 distinct CDR3 sequences in its table, and about 30% of those were observed once. The top ten constitute about 81% of the sample. Results and caveats for the whole study, not just this receptor: Cumulative frequency of public TCR beta family members discriminated carriers of CMV infection plus the relevant HLA type in this cohort and an independent roughly 350-donor cohort. The ex vivo response was dominated by HLA-C-restricted CMV-specific TCR beta clonotypes, which also provided the single most frequent clonotype in two of eight donors.

The clonotype originates from a human donor in good health (CMV status not recorded). Some clones in this sample may be carry-over from other donors' samples. This specimen consisted of CD8+ T cells from cultured PBMCs, obtained from culture after CMV antigen stimulation.

The nucleotide sequence reads TGTGCCAGTCGGTTCAGGGGGCCCCTGAACGCTGAAGCTTTCTTT. It codes for CASRFRGPLNAEAFF. The chain links TRBV19 with TRBJ1-1; a stretch of 8 junction bases matches TRBD1. According to the germline V gene (reference sequence), CDR1 reads LNHDA and CDR2 reads SQIVND. From the cysteine through the phenylalanine, the CDR3 covers 15 amino acids. Only the CDR3 part of the read is kept: 45 bases, read in frame from the first base.